The 27 T cell receptor beta chains given below trace back to one sample, sequenced in a study of blood T cell repertoires in COVID-19. Using immunoSEQ multiplex PCR, the repertoire was profiled, and TCRdb retains in-frame clones only, with some absent. Of around 220,000 clones detected, about nine tenths appear once; the ten largest clones hold 6% to 7%. The sample was PBMCs or T cells enriched from blood (not recorded which). These receptor sequences come from a woman aged 25 to 45 with acute COVID-19.

The CDR3: CASNNRENQPQHF. The CDR3 nucleotides are TGTGCCAGCAACAACAGGGAGAATCAGCCCCAGCATTTT. The rearrangement uses TRBV2 and TRBJ1-5; D is perhaps TRBD1 (6 bases). Between the trimmed V and J ends, which lost 7 bases and 4 bases, there was a span of 11 bases. The CDR3 contains 13 residues. CDR1 and CDR2 from the germline V gene are SNHLY and FYNNEI.

The chain uses TRBV6-5 and TRBJ2-2, with 7 bases aligning to TRBD1. V lost 8 bases, J lost 4 bases, and 7 bases stayed unmatched. Germline loops: CDR1 MNHEY, CDR2 SVGAGI. This CDR3 region has 14 residues. The CDR3 is CASPDRDPTGELFF. The DNA of the CDR3 is TGTGCCAGCCCCGACAGGGACCCCACCGGGGAGCTGTTTTTT.

The chain recombines TRBV7-2 with TRBJ2-3, with D possibly being TRBD2 (5 bases). This CDR3 comprises 11 residues. V gave up 6 bases and J gave up 10 bases, with 11 bases separating them. From germline, CDR1 is SGHTA and CDR2 FQGNSA. The CDR3 sequence is CASSLSGSQYF. In DNA form, the CDR3 reads TGTGCCAGCAGTCTGAGCGGATCGCAGTATTTT.

The chain uses TRBV28 and TRBJ1-1; 9 bases fit TRBD1. CDR3 size: 16 residues. The germline CDR1 and CDR2 sequences are MDHEN and SYDVKM. The V segment lost 6 bases and the J segment 4 bases; nucleotides outside the gene matches: 12. CDR3 sequence: CASSRPGQGLFTEAFF. The CDR3, as DNA: TGTGCCAGCAGCAGACCGGGACAGGGTTTATTCACTGAAGCTTTCTTT.

The chain couples TRBV18 to TRBJ2-3; TRBD1 matches at 9 bases. The germline gives CDR1 KGHSH, CDR2 LQKENI. The junction had 2 bases not matched to a gene; V was cut back by 3 bases and J by 4 bases. The CDR3 consists of 14 residues. CDR3 coding DNA: TGTGCCAGCTCACCCAGGACAGGGGCAGATACGCAGTATTTT. The encoded protein is CASSPRTGADTQYF.

The chain joins TRBV2 to TRBJ1-2; 10 bases line up with TRBD1. V shed 6 bases, J shed 5 bases, and the junction held 6 bases outside the gene matches. Germline CDR1 and CDR2: SNHLY and FYNNEI. The CDR3 has 14 amino acids. The chain's CDR3 is CASSDRGLGYGYTF. CDR3 nucleotides: TGTGCCAGCAGCGACAGGGGGCTTGGGTATGGCTACACCTTC. Variable domain in full (rest from reference TRBV2 and TRBJ1-2): EPEVTQTPSHQVTQMGQEVILRCVPISNHLYFYWYRQILGQKVEFLVSFYNNEISEKSEIFDDQFSVERPDGSNFTLKIRSTKLEDSAMYFCASSDRGLGYGYTFGSGTRLTVV.

This chain joins TRBV12-3 or TRBV12-4 and TRBJ2-7; D is possibly TRBD2 (6 bases). The CDR3 totals 12 residues. Trimming took 9 bases from V and 0 from J, leaving 9 bases between them. CDR3 in amino acids: CASSGSSYEQYF. CDR3 DNA: TGTGCCAGTAGCGGAAGCTCCTACGAGCAGTACTTC.

V is TRBV5-4 and J is TRBJ1-2, with 10 bases aligning to TRBD1. Trimming took 4 bases from V and 6 from J; bases not matched to a gene: 12. From germline, CDR1 is SGHNT and CDR2 YYREEE (reference sequence). CDR3 size: 16 residues. CDR3 in DNA: TGTGCCAGCAGCCCGAAGACAGGGGGCCAGGGGAATGGCTACACCTTC. Its protein product is CASSPKTGGQGNGYTF. Looking up the rest from reference TRBV5-4 and TRBJ1-2 gives the full variable domain: ETGVTQSPTHLIKTRGQQVTLRCSSQSGHNTVSWYQQALGQGPQFIFQYYREEENGRGNFPPRFSGLQFPNYSSELNVNALELDDSALYLCASSPKTGGQGNGYTFGSGTRLTVV.

This clone was found once. V and J are TRBV7-9 and TRBJ2-5; D might be TRBD2 (6 bases). The CDR3 loop spans 12 amino acids. Germline values: CDR1 SEHNR, CDR2 FQNEAQ (reference sequence). V was shortened by 0 bases and J by 13 bases, with 12 bases between the two germline ends. CDR3: CASSLASGERYF. CDR3 in DNA: TGTGCCAGCAGCTTAGCCTCGGGGGAAAGGTACTTC.

Comment on this clone: A junction boundary mismatches the germline segment, possibly from a read error. The chain's CDR3 is CASSSLTSNEKLFF. In DNA form, the CDR3 reads TGCGCCAGCAGCTCATTGACATCTAATGAAAAGCTGTTTTTT. This chain joins TRBV5-1 and TRBJ1-4; D remains ambiguous. Germline V lookup: CDR1 SGHRS, CDR2 YFSETQ. The CDR3 covers 14 residues.

The gene calls are TRBV5-4 and TRBJ2-3, with 9 nucleotides matching TRBD2. The germline V gene encodes CDR1 SGHNT and CDR2 YYREEE (reference sequence). V was pared by 7 bases and J by 3 bases, with 6 bases of the junction left unmatched. The CDR3 extends over 14 amino acids. The CDR3 is CASGKAGGTDTQYF. DNA for the CDR3: TGTGCCAGCGGGAAGGCGGGAGGGACAGATACGCAGTATTTT.

V is TRBV19 and J is TRBJ2-3; 8 nucleotides agree with TRBD2. The ends lost 5 bases at V and 2 bases at J; junction bases unmatched: 15. The CDR3 covers 18 residues. Per the germline V gene, CDR1 is LNHDA and CDR2 is SQIVND (reference sequence). The CDR3 DNA reads TGTGCCAGTAGTGCGCCTAAGGTGGCTAGCGGGTTCACAGATACGCAGTATTTT. It codes for CASSAPKVASGFTDTQYF.

This clone has more than one count but fewer than ten. The chain is built from TRBV5-5 and TRBJ1-3, with 10 bases lining up with TRBD1. V lost 3 bases to trimming and J lost 4 bases; unmatched junction nucleotides: 1. This CDR3 is built from 14 residues. From germline, CDR1 is SGHKS and CDR2 YYEKEE (reference sequence). The CDR3 spells CASSWDRGGNTIYF. The DNA of the CDR3 is TGTGCCAGCAGCTGGGACAGGGGAGGAAACACCATATATTTT.

The chain combines TRBV3-1 (or the pseudogene TRBV3-2) with TRBJ1-6, with a weak D call TRBD1 (6 bases). Germline V gene lookup returns CDR1 LGHDT and CDR2 YNNKEL (reference sequence). Trimming took 3 bases from V and 10 from J, leaving 19 bases between them. This CDR3 is 16 amino acids long. This CDR3 reads CASSQKTGGLESPLHF. CDR3 in DNA: TGTGCCAGCAGCCAGAAGACAGGAGGCCTAGAGTCACCCCTCCACTTT.

The chain uses TRBV13 and TRBJ1-3, with a weak D call TRBD1 (6 bases). The CDR3 covers 14 residues. V was clipped by 1 base and J by 4 bases, with 8 bases between them. Per germline, CDR1 PRHDT and CDR2 FYEKMQ (reference sequence). CDR3 amino acids: CASSLDTGGNTIYF. The CDR3 DNA sequence: TGTGCCAGCAGCTTAGATACAGGGGGAAACACCATATATTTT. Filled out from reference TRBV13 and TRBJ1-3, the complete variable domain reads AAGVIQSPRHLIKEKRETATLKCYPIPRHDTVYWYQQGPGQDPQFLISFYEKMQSDKGSIPDRFSAQQFSDYHSELNMSSLELGDSALYFCASSLDTGGNTIYFGEGSWLTVV.

The chain combines TRBV6-1 with TRBJ2-7, with 10 bases fitting TRBD2. The CDR3 extends over 19 amino acids. Trimming cost V 4 bases and J 3 bases; bases outside gene matches: 18. Germline CDR1 reads MNHNS; CDR2 reads SASEGT. CDR3 nucleotides: TGTGCCAGCAGTGCGGGGCCCGGAGCGGGAGGGCGTTACAGCTACGAGCAGTACTTC. The encoded protein is CASSAGPGAGGRYSYEQYF.

The V call is TRBV7-6, the J call TRBJ2-1; tentative D call: TRBD2 (5 bases). V lost 3 bases and J 9 bases, leaving 18 bases between the germline ends. Germline-derived CDR1 and CDR2 are SGHVS and FNYEAQ. This CDR3 comprises 15 residues. This CDR3 is CASSFLGGLASEQFF. The CDR3 region has the DNA TGTGCCAGCAGCTTCCTAGGTGGGCTAGCAAGTGAGCAGTTCTTC.

The gene calls are TRBV2 and TRBJ2-7, with D perhaps matching TRBD1 (5 bases). Germline V gene data show CDR1 as SNHLY and CDR2 as FYNNEI. The CDR3 contains 11 residues. V lost 6 bases to trimming and J lost 5 bases, with 8 bases between them. Here the CDR3 DNA reads TGTGCCAGCAGGATGACAGACGAGCAGTACTTC. This sequence encodes CASRMTDEQYF.

The rearrangement uses TRBV7-8 and TRBJ2-1, with D perhaps TRBD1 (6 bases). Germline V gene data show CDR1 as SGHVS and CDR2 as FQNEAQ. Trimming pared 3 bases from V and 5 bases from J, leaving 11 bases between. The CDR3 is made up of 14 amino acids. In nucleotides, the CDR3 is TGTGCCAGCAGCTTGGGGACATCTGACAATGAGCAGTTCTTC. This translates into CASSLGTSDNEQFF.

This chain links TRBV15 with TRBJ2-2; D is ambiguous. CDR1 is LNHNV and CDR2 is YYDKDF in the germline V gene (reference sequence). CDR3 size: 15 residues. Trimming took 0 bases from V and 2 from J, leaving 7 bases between them. CDR3 nucleotide sequence: TGTGCCACCAGCAGAGATTCCGTTAACACCGGGGAGCTGTTTTTT. Protein product: CATSRDSVNTGELFF.

This clone came up once. The chain has TRBV7-8 and TRBJ1-3; 7 positions agree with TRBD1. CDR1 SGHVS and CDR2 FQNEAQ come from the germline V gene. This CDR3 region has 16 residues. Trimming cost V 5 bases and J 0 bases; bases outside gene matches: 7. CDR3 in DNA: TGTGCCAGCAGCGCCATACAGGGGCGCTCTGGAAACACCATATATTTT. Protein product: CASSAIQGRSGNTIYF. Looking up the rest from reference TRBV7-8 and TRBJ1-3 gives the full variable domain: GAGVSQSPRYKVAKRGQDVALRCDPISGHVSLFWYQQALGQGPEFLTYFQNEAQLDKSGLPSDRFFAERPEGSVSTLKIQRTQQEDSAVYLCASSAIQGRSGNTIYFGEGSWLTVV.

This clone was observed a handful of times. CDR3 bases: TGTGCCAGTAGTAGGGTGGACACATACACAGATACGCAGTATTTT. This gives the protein CASSRVDTYTDTQYF. The V call is TRBV19, the J call TRBJ2-3, with D possibly being TRBD1 (5 bases). V lost 4 bases and J lost 2, with 13 bases in between. The germline CDR1 and CDR2 sequences are LNHDA and SQIVND (reference sequence). The CDR3 loop spans 15 amino acids.

This chain joins TRBV27 and TRBJ1-5; 7 positions agree with TRBD1. Germline V gene lookup returns CDR1 MNHEY and CDR2 SMNVEV (reference sequence). CDR3 length: 18 residues. Germline trimming cut 3 bases from V and 0 bases from J; bases unmatched to any gene: 11. CDR3 amino acids: CASSFLPSGGNSNQPQHF. The CDR3, as DNA: TGTGCCAGCAGTTTTCTCCCCTCAGGGGGGAATAGCAATCAGCCCCAGCATTTT.

V and J are TRBV15 and TRBJ2-3, with 14 bases matching TRBD2. The CDR3 runs 17 residues. The V segment lost 4 bases and the J segment 3 bases; nucleotides outside the gene matches: 6. The germline gives CDR1 LNHNV, CDR2 YYDKDF (reference sequence). The CDR3 DNA follows: TGTGCCACCAGCACTCCCGGGACTAGCGGGAGTACAGATACGCAGTATTTT. Its protein is CATSTPGTSGSTDTQYF.

The chain uses TRBV24-1 and TRBJ2-3; 10 positions agree with TRBD1. V lost 1 base to trimming and J lost 1 base; unmatched junction nucleotides: 7. The germline CDR1 and CDR2 sequences are KGHDR and SFDVKD. This CDR3 has 18 amino acids. In DNA, the CDR3 is TGTGCCACCAGTGATTTCCCGGGACAGGGGACAGGCACAGATACGCAGTATTTT. Protein: CATSDFPGQGTGTDTQYF.

This clone was seen only a few times. This chain joins TRBV19 and TRBJ1-1; tentatively, D is TRBD1 (6 bases). Germline V gives CDR1 LNHDA, CDR2 SQIVND (reference sequence). V lost 2 bases to trimming and J lost 1 base, with 14 bases between them. This CDR3 has 16 residues. This CDR3 is CASSIYSQGWNTEAFF. The CDR3 nucleotides read TGTGCCAGTAGTATATATTCCCAGGGGTGGAACACTGAAGCTTTCTTT.

V is TRBV19 and J is TRBJ1-2; D call uncertain. Germline CDR1 and CDR2: LNHDA and SQIVND (reference sequence). The CDR3 runs to 11 residues. Trimming took off 9 bases at V and 4 bases at J, with 9 bases between the two ends. The CDR3 DNA reads as TGTGCCAGCCTGACAAGCTATGGCTACACCTTC. Translation: CASLTSYGYTF.